This T cell receptor beta chain comes out of a study of blood T cell repertoires in COVID-19. Study summary: PBMCs, B-cell-depleted T cells, or T cells were the source of the cDNA or gDNA that made up the material.

This clone turned up a few times. Original data processing: Amplification from reference gene primers served as the basis for estimated nucleated cell counts. TCRdb's table, derived via immunoSEQ multiplex PCR, lists solely in-frame clones and lacks some. The V and J calls and the clone size are those of that table, but D and trimming were determined from the DNA. Counted here are roughly 180,000 clones, roughly 80% occurring once; the ten biggest clones make up approximately 5.1%. The germline V gene encodes CDR1 GTSNPN and CDR2 SVGIG (reference sequence). The germline V and J ends were trimmed by 8 bases and 0 bases, with 14 bases remaining between them. The CDR3 covers 14 residues.

This chain connects TRBV30 to TRBJ2-1; D uncertain. The sequence was collected from a woman in her forties with acute COVID-19. The sequenced sample consisted of PBMCs or T cells enriched from blood (not recorded which). The chain's CDR3 is CAGGIGSSYNEQFF. In DNA form, the CDR3 reads TGTGCCGGCGGTATCGGCAGCTCCTACAATGAGCAGTTCTTC.